This T cell receptor beta chain is from a study of cytomegalovirus exposure and HLA in healthy donors (TCRdb year 2017). At the level of the whole study: According to an earlier analysis of several hundred of the donors, about 179 million T cells yielded 90 million to 130 million unique TCR beta sequences and 276 Gb of sequence data. Approximately 330 gigabases of sequencing data and 75 million to 85 million unique TCR sequences made up an early release that covered 500 to 650 HLA-typed donors. The number of donors typed differed by locus, with roughly 629-640 for A, B, C, DRB1 and DQB1, about 500 for DQA1, over 600 for DPA1, and some 440 for DPB1. A later genetic analysis used genome-wide SNP genotypes for about 65% of the 666 donors, treating that subset as a discovery cohort. In addition to the first cohort of approximately 650 subjects, a separate validation cohort of 100 to 150 different subjects was used. In the later analysis, no new phenotypic data were used to find candidate immune exposures; instead, reliance was placed on TCR beta sequences and their occurrence across donors. In a later analysis, previously published TCR beta repertoires from about 670 donors were re-analyzed and high-resolution HLA genotyping was added so that TCR occurrence patterns could be studied. A handful of DR-DQ haplotypes were handled as single units for association and clustering because linkage in the cohort was strong. The study aimed to test whether signatures of past pathogen exposure could be identified by cataloging public T cell receptors. The study combined high-throughput TCR immunosequencing, statistical association of individual TCRs with disease status, and machine learning to predict cytomegalovirus infection status. Every repertoire in the discovery cohort had been generated on one and the same sequencing platform. An earlier analysis of several hundred of the donors applied high-throughput TCR beta sequencing to assess whether each TCR beta V gene segment acted as functional or pseudogenic. HLA typing included class I and class II loci at four-digit resolution. Among under 450 genotyped donors of the cohort, an average of 235,054 unique TCR beta nucleotide sequences were sequenced per donor, around 20% of them non-productive. Of the 398 genotyped donors, approximately 83% fell in the genetic ancestry cluster associated with self-reported Caucasian donors. The study used immunosequencing to profile the T cell repertoires of approximately 630 subjects and linked those repertoires to cytomegalovirus serostatus. Donor age, sex, ethnicity and CMV serostatus were compiled alongside the repertoire data. On the study overall, not on this receptor specifically: Correlated functional status among segregating V segments might reflect linkage disequilibrium, but an unknown experimental factor could not be ruled out. Because some donors lacked HLA typing at each locus, the association tests relied only on the typed subset. According to a later genetic analysis, donors in an Asian-associated ancestry cluster had fewer N-insertions in productive TCRs than the roughly 700-donor mean. In a later analysis, HLA-associated TCR beta chains were found to be more clonally expanded and to have lower generation probabilities than equally common non-associated chains. Broadly in line with IMGT annotations, most TCR beta V segments showed up in productive rearrangements about 87% or about 30% of the time in an earlier analysis of around 550 of the donors. Only TCR beta chains were sequenced in this cohort, and the absence of alpha or paired-chain data limited detectable features. Presence/absence analyses assumed roughly uniform sequencing depth across donors, an assumption that may not hold. A later genetic analysis associated a missense DCLRE1C variant with V-gene and J-gene trimming of TCR beta chains, and an independent cohort replicated the association. According to a later analysis, TCR association rates differed among HLA loci, with DRB1 alleles showing the most associated TCRs and HLA-C alleles showing the fewest. Most TCR sequences were observed very rarely across donors, whereas some public TCRs were present in many individuals. In the study, about 150 TCR beta chains were listed as associated with cytomegalovirus. The authors suggested that the approach could potentially be generalized to other disease states and immunological phenotypes. A later analysis associated about 17,000 TCR beta sequences with specific HLA alleles at a false discovery rate of 0.05. A few of the identified cytomegalovirus-associated TCR beta chains were confirmed in vitro to be specific for cytomegalovirus antigens. Over 15 rarely observed V segments, including chromosome 9 orphons, were excluded from the earlier analysis of several hundred of the donors because counts were too low. The classifier was reported to diagnose cytomegalovirus status with high specificity and sensitivity in both the original cohort and the validation cohort. Assigning TCR associations to individual alleles was difficult when HLA alleles, especially DR and DQ, strongly co-occurred. The only immune exposure information available for the cohort was CMV serostatus. Some IMGT-functional V segments, including TRBV6-2 and TRBV6-3, could not be told apart with the 87-base-pair reads, so those segments were excluded. In a later analysis, several top co-occurrence clusters were reported to appear linked to parvovirus B19, influenza, CMV and Epstein-Barr virus. Most CMV-associated TCR beta chains appeared to be HLA-restricted in a later analysis, and the HLA associations seemed to be driven largely by CMV exposure. A further reported finding was that TCR beta sequences accurately predicted the HLA-A and HLA-B alleles for most subjects in the first cohort. A group of highly shared sequence variants was considered likely to be a technical artifact of the sequencing pipeline.

Library preparation employed the immunoSEQ multiplex PCR assay. A mixture of 60 forward primers for TCR Vbeta segments and 13 reverse primers for TCR Jbeta segments was used in the multiplex PCR. A multiplex PCR assay on genomic DNA amplified the CDR3 region of rearranged TCR beta genes. The amplified TCR beta libraries were sequenced on the Illumina HiSeq System as 87-base-pair reads. Per the authors' processing: In a later analysis, tens of millions of unique TCR beta chains were counted across the approximately 620 repertoires, and roughly 10 million of these chains were shared by at least two donors. To remove PCR and sequencing errors, raw reads were error-corrected and collapsed into unique sequences using a nearest-neighbor algorithm that merged closely related sequences. CDR3 sequences were aligned to IMGT reference sequences to assign V, D and J gene segments. Each retained sequence needed at least a six-nucleotide match to both a V gene segment and a J gene segment. A rearrangement was called productive if the CDR3 had no stop codons and remained in frame with V and J, and every other rearrangement was called non-productive. CDR3 was defined according to IMGT convention as the region running from the second conserved V-encoded cysteine to the conserved J-encoded phenylalanine. In an earlier analysis of roughly 610 of the donors, sequences lacking an unambiguous match to a single V gene segment were excluded. An earlier analysis of fewer than 650 of the donors classified V segments as functional when productive rearrangements were above 56.7% and as segregating when the standard deviation between donors was above 5%. To diagnose cytomegalovirus status from the catalog of TCR beta chain sequences, a statistical classification framework was built. V and J gene assignment, in a later analysis, came from comparing TCR nucleotide sequences with IMGT/GENE-DB human TR gene sequences. Using the TCRdist pipeline, a later analysis assigned CDR3 sequences along with most-parsimonious VDJ recombination scenarios. A later analysis defined each TCR beta chain by its CDR3 amino acid sequence plus V-gene family, and excluded reads lacking a unique V-gene family. A later analysis removed several hundred highly shared, low-generation-probability nucleotide sequences to deal with suspected cross-contamination and a sequencing artifact. A later analysis calculated a clonal expansion index for each public chain from normalized within-repertoire ranks of inferred template counts. A later analysis computed generation probabilities with a VDJ recombination model fitted to out-of-frame rearrangements, and checked the results against IGoR. Hypergeometric tests were used in a later analysis to score TCR-TCR, TCR-HLA and TCR-CMV co-occurrence, with a repertoire-size bias correction applied to the TCR pairs. In a later analysis, false discovery rates were estimated by permuting HLA or CMV assignments 20 times. In a later analysis, co-occurring TCRs were grouped with DBSCAN, and TCRdist sequence similarity was added when clustering was performed within HLA-allele-positive subsets. For co-occurrence clustering, repertoires with fewer than 30,000 or more than 120,000 public chains were excluded, along with four or five repertoires with anomalous nucleotide sharing. TCRdb mirrors the immuneACCESS table, restricted to in-frame sequences. Some clones are absent from its copies; in checked studies, under half trace to an unresolved V gene, and the reason for the others is unknown. Clone size and V and J calls were adopted from that table, with D and trimming inferred from the DNA. Recorded for this sample are some 130,000 clones; 78% of them occurred a single time. The ten biggest clones cover approximately 1.5% of the sample.

Including the terminal cysteine and phenylalanine, the CDR3 comprises 17 residues. This entry keeps only the CDR3 DNA: 51 bases, framed from base 1. V loses 6 bases, J loses 5 bases, and the germline ends lie 28 bases apart. The germline V gene gives CDR1 as SQVTM and CDR2 as ANQGSEA. In the case of this clone: Its antigen specificity is not known. The sample holds no much larger clone one base away, and base qualities are not on file.

The cohort comprised several hundred healthy bone marrow donors. All cohort members were sampled while nominally healthy, although unrecorded immune exposures were likely present. The donor was CMV seronegative and was included in the group of 352 seronegative cohort members. A peripheral blood sample was provided by each donor, and peripheral blood mononuclear cells were used for TCR beta sequencing. The Qiagen DNeasy Blood Extraction Kit was used to extract genomic DNA from the blood cell samples. The TCR sequence derives from a female donor in good health and CMV-seronegative. Sequencing used PBMCs. The rearrangement combines TRBV29-1 with TRBJ1-1, with TRBD1 tentatively as D gene (5 bases match). In nucleotides, the sequence is TGCAGCGTCCGGCCTCGACCAAAGACGGGGGGGGATACTGAAGCTTTCTTT. Its product reads: CSVRPRPKTGGDTEAFF.